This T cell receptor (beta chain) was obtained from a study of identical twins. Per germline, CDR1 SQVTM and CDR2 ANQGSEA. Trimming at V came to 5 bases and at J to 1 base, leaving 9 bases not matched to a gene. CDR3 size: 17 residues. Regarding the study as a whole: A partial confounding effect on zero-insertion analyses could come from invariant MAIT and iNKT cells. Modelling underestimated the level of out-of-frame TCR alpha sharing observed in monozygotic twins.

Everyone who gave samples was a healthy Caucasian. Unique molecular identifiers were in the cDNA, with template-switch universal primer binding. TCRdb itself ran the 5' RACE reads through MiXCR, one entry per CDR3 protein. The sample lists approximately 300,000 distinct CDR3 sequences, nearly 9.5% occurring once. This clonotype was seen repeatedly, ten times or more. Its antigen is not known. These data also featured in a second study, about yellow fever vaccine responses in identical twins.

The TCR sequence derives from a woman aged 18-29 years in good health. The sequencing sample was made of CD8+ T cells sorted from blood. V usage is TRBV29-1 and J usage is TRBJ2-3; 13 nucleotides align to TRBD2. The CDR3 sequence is CSVNGLAGDLGTDTQYF. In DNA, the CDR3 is TGCAGCGTTAACGGACTAGCGGGAGATCTTGGCACAGATACGCAGTATTTT.